The following is a T cell receptor (beta chain) sequence with its context. The antigen it recognizes is unknown. Within one base of it there is no much larger clone, and no base qualities were kept. For TCR Vbeta sequencing, memory CD4+ T cells were sorted ex vivo from the peripheral blood of narcolepsy patients and healthy controls. This sample stems from a study of T cells in narcolepsy (dated by TCRdb to 2016 to 2019). About the study as a whole: Patients with narcolepsy type 1 or type 2 (NT1, NT2) and healthy control donors were enrolled in the study. The study sought autoreactive T cells targeting hypocretin neuron self-antigens (hypocretin, TRIB2) in narcolepsy patients, using TCR Vbeta sequencing to track clonotypes in blood and CSF. The paper as a whole reports these results and caveats: HCRT-specific and TRIB2-specific autoreactive clonotypes were highlighted in plots that compared CD4+ T cell clonotypes in CSF versus blood from the same patient. Numbers of sequenced blood memory CD4+ clonotypes were comparable, with averages of some 40,000 in patients and 30,000 to 35,000 in controls. Autoreactive clonotypes were reported to be detected serially in the blood of the same patients and of different patients, but not in the blood of healthy controls. Certain blood memory CD4+ repertoires from patients and controls had no sequences that matched autoreactive T cell clones.

The CDR3 goes from the cysteine to the phenylalanine over 12 residues. The DNA shown is the 36-base CDR3, in frame from base 1. V is shortened by 6 bases, J by 5 bases, and the region joining them spans 10 bases. Receptors were amplified or captured by the immunoSEQ multiplex PCR assay. This immuneACCESS table, as held by TCRdb, lists in-frame sequences with V and J called but not all clones. Of the missing ones, under half trace to an unresolved V gene in checked studies; the others have no known cause. The sample data list just under 30,000 clones, and around 87% of these were observed just once. The ten largest account for 0.85% to 1% of the sample.

The chain is assembled from TRBV6-7 and TRBJ1-1, with no D gene named confidently. TRBV6-7 is identified as an open reading frame with a role that is uncertain. The TCR originated in a human donor in good health. Sequencing used memory (CD45RA-) CD4+ T cells from blood. The label giving this sample's cell subset or site can be read as: memory T cells sorted ex vivo from peripheral blood. The nucleotide sequence is TGTGCCAGCAGACGGACGTCTACTGAAGCTTTCTTT. Its coded protein is CASRRTSTEAFF.